This TCR beta chain was observed in a study of cytomegalovirus exposure and HLA in healthy donors. CDR3 length: 14 residues. Trimming took 0 bases from V and 4 from J, leaving 10 bases between them. Germline V gene data show CDR1 as SGHRS and CDR2 as YFSETQ. Amplification used 60 Vbeta primers and 13 Jbeta primers. TCRdb's table, derived via immunoSEQ multiplex PCR, lists solely in-frame clones and lacks some. Its listing shows some 130,000 clones. This TCR was sampled from a woman aged 35 to 49 in good health and CMV-seronegative. This chain connects TRBV5-1 to TRBJ2-5; D gene unclear. Sequencing used PBMCs. CDR3 nucleotides: TGCGCCAGCAGCTTGGCCCAAAATTCAGAGACCCAGTACTTC. It translates to CASSLAQNSETQYF.